This is a list of T cell receptor beta chains from one sample in a study of tumor and adjacent non-tumor tissue in lung cancer. One entry per CDR3 protein, called by TCRdb with MiXCR from the multiplex PCR reads. The sample records 200,000 to 250,000 distinct CDR3 sequences, over 55% being singletons. Sequencing was carried out using lung tumor tissue. The receptors originated from a man in his 60s with non-small cell lung cancer. CDR3s include the opening cysteine and the closing phenylalanine or tryptophan. The D gene is left open where the match is weak. Clone size, where shown, is once, few, many, or a class for clones that have expanded.

TRBJ1-6	TRBV20-1	-	-	CSGLQGNSPFHF	TGTAGTGGTTTACAGGGAAACTCACCCTTCCACTTT
TRBJ1-1	TRBV5-1	-	many	CASSLAQTNTEAFF	TGCGCCAGCAGCTTGGCACAGACGAACACTGAAGCTTTCTTT
TRBJ2-1	TRBV20-1	TRBD1	-	CSARDTGTGNYNEQFF	TGCAGTGCTAGAGATACCGGGACAGGGAACTACAATGAGCAGTTCTTC
TRBJ1-5	TRBV6-1	TRBD1	-	CTSSGQGRQPQHF	TGTACCAGCAGTGGACAGGGGAGGCAGCCCCAGCATTTT
TRBJ2-5	TRBV20-1	TRBD1	-	CSPSRTGQETQYF	TGCAGTCCTAGTCGGACAGGGCAAGAGACCCAATACTTC
TRBJ1-2	TRBV6-5	-	-	CVSNNQGGGYTF	TGTGTCAGCAATAACCAGGGAGGCGGCTACACCTTC
TRBJ2-6	TRBV4-3	-	-	CASSREAVFGTNVLTF	TGCGCCAGCAGCCGAGAGGCGGTGTTTGGGACCAACGTCCTGACTTTC
TRBJ1-2	TRBV12-3/TRBV12-4	TRBD1	few	CASTLQGTSNYGYTF	TGTGCCAGCACCTTACAGGGGACGTCTAACTATGGCTACACCTTC
TRBJ2-2	TRBV6-2/TRBV6-3	-	many	CASRKTGTGELFF	TGTGCCAGCAGAAAGACCGGAACCGGGGAGCTGTTTTTT
TRBJ1-1	TRBV20-1	-	-	CSAYSENTEAFF	TGCAGTGCCTACAGTGAGAACACTGAAGCTTTCTTT
TRBJ2-7	TRBV29-1	-	-	CNVKFGSPGSASEQYF	TGCAACGTTAAATTCGGGAGTCCCGGGAGTGCTTCCGAGCAGTACTTC
TRBJ2-1	TRBV6-5	-	-	CASSQPELAKFF	TGTGCCAGCAGTCAACCGGAACTAGCCAAGTTCTTC
TRBJ2-7	TRBV6-1	-	-	CASSPRSPYEQYF	TGTGCCAGCAGTCCGCGGAGTCCCTACGAGCAGTACTTC
TRBJ1-2	TRBV4-2	-	-	CASGPPAGAEGDGYTF	TGTGCGAGCGGCCCCCCTGCGGGGGCGGAGGGGGATGGCTACACCTTC
TRBJ1-6	TRBV12-3/TRBV12-4	-	-	CASRLRQGVSPLHF	TGTGCCAGCAGATTAAGGCAGGGAGTTTCACCCCTCCACTTT
TRBJ2-5	TRBV20-1	TRBD2	-	CSASSLAGARESQYF	TGCAGTGCTAGTAGTCTAGCGGGAGCCCGTGAGAGCCAGTACTTC
TRBJ2-1	TRBV4-2	-	many	CASSQGSRSDDEQFF	TGTGCCAGCAGCCAAGGATCCCGTAGCGACGATGAGCAGTTCTTC
TRBJ2-1	TRBV4-2	-	many	CASSLGTSVFNEQFF	TGTGCCAGCAGCCTAGGGACCTCGGTGTTTAATGAGCAGTTCTTC
TRBJ1-6	TRBV7-9	-	few	CASSLNVFSPLHF	TGTGCCAGCAGCTTAAACGTCTTCTCACCCCTCCACTTT
TRBJ2-1	TRBV6-5	TRBD2	-	CATSHRGLAGGRGSYNEQFF	TGTGCCACCAGTCATCGCGGACTAGCGGGAGGCCGGGGCTCCTACAATGAGCAGTTCTTC